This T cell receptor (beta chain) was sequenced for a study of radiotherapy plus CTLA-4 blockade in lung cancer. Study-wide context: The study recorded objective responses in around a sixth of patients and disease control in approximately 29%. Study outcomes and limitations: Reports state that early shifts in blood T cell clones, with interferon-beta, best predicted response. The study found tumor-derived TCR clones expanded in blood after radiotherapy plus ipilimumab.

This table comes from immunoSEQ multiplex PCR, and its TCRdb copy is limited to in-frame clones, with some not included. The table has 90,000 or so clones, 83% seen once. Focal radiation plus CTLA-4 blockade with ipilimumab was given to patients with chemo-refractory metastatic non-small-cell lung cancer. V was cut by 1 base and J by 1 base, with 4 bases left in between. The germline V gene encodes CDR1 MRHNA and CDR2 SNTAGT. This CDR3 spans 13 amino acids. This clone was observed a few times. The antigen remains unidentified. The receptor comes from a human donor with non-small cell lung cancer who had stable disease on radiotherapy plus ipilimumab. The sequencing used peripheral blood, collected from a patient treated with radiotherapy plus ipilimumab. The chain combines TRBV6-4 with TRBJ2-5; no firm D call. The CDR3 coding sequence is TGTGCCAGCAGTGACTTCCCCCAAGAGACCCAGTACTTC. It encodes CASSDFPQETQYF.